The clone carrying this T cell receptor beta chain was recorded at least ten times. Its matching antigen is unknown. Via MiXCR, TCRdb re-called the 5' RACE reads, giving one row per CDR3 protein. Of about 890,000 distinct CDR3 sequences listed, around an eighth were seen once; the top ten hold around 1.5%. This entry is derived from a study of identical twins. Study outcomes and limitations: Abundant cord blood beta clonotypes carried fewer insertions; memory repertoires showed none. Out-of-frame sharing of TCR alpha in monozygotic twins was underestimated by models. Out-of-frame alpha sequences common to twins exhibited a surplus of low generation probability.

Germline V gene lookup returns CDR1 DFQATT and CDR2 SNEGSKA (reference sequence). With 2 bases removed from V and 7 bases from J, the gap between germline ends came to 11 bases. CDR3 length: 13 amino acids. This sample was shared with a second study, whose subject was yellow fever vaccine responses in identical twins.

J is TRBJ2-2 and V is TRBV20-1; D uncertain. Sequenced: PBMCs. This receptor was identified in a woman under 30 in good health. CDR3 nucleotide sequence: TGCAGTGCTAGACGGGTAGCAGGCGGGGAGCTGTTTTTT. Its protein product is CSARRVAGGELFF.